This T cell receptor (beta chain) was documented in a study of blood T cell repertoires in COVID-19. For the study at large: Acute-phase and convalescent COVID-19 samples originated in the United States, Italy and Spain. The analysed material was cDNA or gDNA that came from T cells, B-cell-depleted T cells, or PBMCs.

In its sample, this clone was seen once. In the authors' workflow: Quantification of nucleated cells was approximated via reference gene primer amplification. TCRdb's table, derived via immunoSEQ multiplex PCR, lists solely in-frame clones and lacks some. V, J and clone size are those of that table, while D and trimming were read from the DNA. This table has some 56,000 clones, more than 75% appearing once. The sample comprised peripheral blood. This TCR was sampled from an elderly woman with acute or convalescent COVID-19.

The CDR3 region is CASSPLNTLTGNTIYF. In DNA form, the CDR3 reads TGTGCCAGCTCACCACTGAACACCTTGACTGGAAACACCATATATTTT. The chain couples TRBV18 to TRBJ1-3; D unresolved. The CDR3 spans 16 residues. Between the trimmed V and J ends, which lost 1 base and 2 bases, there was a span of 12 bases. CDR1 KGHSH and CDR2 LQKENI come from the germline V gene. The whole variable domain, remainder taken from reference TRBV18 and TRBJ1-3, is NAGVMQNPRHLVRRRGQEARLRCSPMKGHSHVYWYRQLPEEGLKFMVYLQKENIIDESGMPKERFSAEFPKEGPSILRIQQVVRGDSAAYFCASSPLNTLTGNTIYFGEGSWLTVV.